What follows describes a single T cell receptor (beta chain). Its antigen remains unidentified. There are no base qualities to consult, and no much larger clone falls within one base. The CDR3 regions of human TCRbeta chains were analyzed by immunosequencing. Per the original workflow: TCRs in the repertoires were compared against a reference library of SARS-CoV-2-specific TCRs that had been generated with the MIRA antigen-specificity platform. Breadth was defined as the fraction of unique TCRs that were SARS-CoV-2-associated, and depth was defined as the fraction of total T cells that were SARS-CoV-2-associated. Using the MIRA data, each spike-specific TCR was assigned both to the spike region to which the TCR was reactive and to a CD4 or CD8 class. Log10-transformed breadth and depth values were compared by one-way ANOVA with Sidak's multiple comparisons tests. Held by TCRdb, this immuneACCESS table contains in-frame sequences only and omits some clones. Under half of the omission traces to an unresolved V gene where checked; the cause of the rest is unknown. D and trimming come from the DNA, and the V and J calls and clone size come from that table. The sample table lists around 150,000 clones, 85% to 95% of them with a count of one. The ten largest account for approximately 4.8% of the sample.

V lost 7 bases and J lost 0 bases, and the count of bases not matched to a germline gene is 11. From a lookup of the germline V gene, CDR1 and CDR2 are SQVTM and ANQGSEA. Spanning cysteine to phenylalanine, the CDR3 consists of 16 amino acids. Here the CDR3 DNA is all that survives: 48 bases in frame from base 1. This sample stems from a study of T cell responses to AZD1222 COVID-19 vaccine (dated by TCRdb to about 2021). Study-wide context: A total of approximately 230 trial participants underwent TCR sequencing, of whom approximately 210 received two doses of AZD1222 and 26 received two doses of the MenACWY control vaccine. Enrollment into the trials was organized by age into subgroups of 18-55, 56-69 and 70-plus years, and those subgroups contained roughly 160, 29 and 62 TCR-sequenced participants, respectively.

The time point label for this specimen denotes: about 28 days (+/-7) after the second vaccine dose. Because spike-specific TCR depth and breadth did not differ between the two schedules, AZD1222 recipients who got a second dose at roughly 4 weeks were pooled with those who got a second dose at roughly 12 weeks. Samples from vaccinated people were obtained from the UK trials COV001 and COV002, which included a single-blind randomized controlled phase 2/3 trial of AZD1222 (ChAdOx1 nCoV-19) in healthy adults. Trial participant PBMC samples were collected at day 0 and day 28 after the second dose for TCRbeta chain sequencing. General conclusions and limits of the study: Participants were mostly white British, with more females than males. The authors suggested clonal diversity may have been underestimated. Nearly half of unique spike-specific TCRs reportedly recognized epitopes outside regions mutated in the B.1.351 and B.1.1.7 variants. Because no day 14 peak-response samples were available, repertoires were characterized only after the peak T cell response. Only five to seven AZD1222 recipients were SARS-CoV-2 seropositive at baseline, limiting conclusions about previously exposed vaccinees. The 56-69-year group was small, and its depth increase did not reach significance, likely because of low power. Spike-specific TCR breadth and depth rose significantly after two AZD1222 doses compared with day 0 and with MenACWY recipients. CD4 TCRs associated with the vaccine covered the entire spike protein, and the dominant responses were in regions 160-218 and 743-854.

The clonotype was recovered from an adult who received the AZD1222 COVID-19 vaccine. The specimen was peripheral blood, collected 28 days after the second AZD1222 dose. This receptor chain uses TRBV29-1 and TRBJ1-3; a stretch of 8 junction bases matches TRBD1. The CDR3 has the sequence CSAIQGQGTSGNTIYF. The DNA reads as follows: TGCAGCGCTATACAAGGACAGGGAACCTCTGGAAACACCATATATTTT.